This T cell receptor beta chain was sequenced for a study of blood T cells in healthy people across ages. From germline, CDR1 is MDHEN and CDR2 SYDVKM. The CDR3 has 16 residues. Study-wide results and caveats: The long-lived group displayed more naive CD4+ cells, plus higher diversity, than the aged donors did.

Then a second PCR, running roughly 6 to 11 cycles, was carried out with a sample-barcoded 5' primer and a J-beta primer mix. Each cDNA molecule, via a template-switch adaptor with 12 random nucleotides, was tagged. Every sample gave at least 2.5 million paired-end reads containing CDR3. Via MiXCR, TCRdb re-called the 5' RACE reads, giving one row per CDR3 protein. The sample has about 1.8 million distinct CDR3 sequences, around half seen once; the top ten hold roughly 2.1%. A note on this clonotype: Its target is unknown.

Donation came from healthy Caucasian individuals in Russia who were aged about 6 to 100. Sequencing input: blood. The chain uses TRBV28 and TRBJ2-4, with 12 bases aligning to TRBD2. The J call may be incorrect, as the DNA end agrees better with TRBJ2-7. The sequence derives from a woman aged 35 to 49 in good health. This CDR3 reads CASSSPSGGALHEQYF. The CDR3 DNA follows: TGTGCCAGCAGTTCCCCTAGCGGGGGGGCCCTCCACGAGCAGTACTTC.